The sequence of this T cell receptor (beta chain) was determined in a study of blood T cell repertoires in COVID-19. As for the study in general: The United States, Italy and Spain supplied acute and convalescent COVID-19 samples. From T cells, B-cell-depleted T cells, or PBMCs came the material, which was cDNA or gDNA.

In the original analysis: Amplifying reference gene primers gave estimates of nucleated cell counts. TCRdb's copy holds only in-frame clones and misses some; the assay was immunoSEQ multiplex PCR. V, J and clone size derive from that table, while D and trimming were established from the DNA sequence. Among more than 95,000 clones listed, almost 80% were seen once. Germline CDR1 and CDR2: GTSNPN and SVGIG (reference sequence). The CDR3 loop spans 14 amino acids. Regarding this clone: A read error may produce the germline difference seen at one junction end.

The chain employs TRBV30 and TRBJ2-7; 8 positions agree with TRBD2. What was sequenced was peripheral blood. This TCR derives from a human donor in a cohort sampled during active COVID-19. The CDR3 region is CAWSVRVPGGPRGF. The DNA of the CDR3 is TGTGCCTGGAGTGTACGGGTCCCGGGGGGGCCCAGGGGCTTC.